Below, 15 T cell receptor beta chains from the same sample are listed, as sequenced in a study of cytomegalovirus exposure and HLA in healthy donors. Both 60 Vbeta primers and 13 Jbeta primers went into the PCR. The table came from immunoSEQ multiplex PCR; TCRdb's copy has only in-frame clones and leaves some out. This sample has 95,000 or so clones, with about 86% found just once. Sequenced: PBMCs. The receptors originated from a woman in her seventies in good health and CMV-seropositive.

Note on this clone: A read error may account for a junction end that differs from germline. V usage is TRBV7-3 and J usage is TRBJ2-3, with 14 bases identical to TRBD2. Per the germline V gene, CDR1 is SGHTA and CDR2 is FQGTGA. CDR3 length equals 18 residues. The CDR3 is CASSLTGTSGGTTDTQYF. CDR3 sequence (DNA): TGTGCCAGCAGCCTAACCGGGACTAGCGGGGGCACCACAGATACGCAGTATTTT.

V usage is TRBV28 and J usage is TRBJ1-4, with D unresolved. The CDR3 covers 14 residues. The germline CDR1 and CDR2 sequences are MDHEN and SYDVKM. V lost 6 bases, J lost 7 bases, and 15 bases lay in between. The CDR3 DNA is TGTGCCAGCAGCCTGGTGGGAGTTGGTGAAAAACTGTTTTTT. Its translation is CASSLVGVGEKLFF.

The chain is built from TRBV15 and TRBJ1-4, with a weak D call TRBD1 (5 bases). Germline CDR1 is LNHNV and CDR2 is YYDKDF (reference sequence). The ends were cut back, 6 bases at V and 7 bases at J, with 15 bases in the middle. This CDR3 region has 14 residues. CDR3 DNA: TGTGCCACCAGTAAAGTGGGGGGAGGTGAAAAACTGTTTTTT. Translating it yields CATSKVGGGEKLFF.

Only a few counts were recorded for this clone. This chain uses TRBV6-1 with TRBJ2-6; 7 positions match TRBD1. The CDR3 has 15 amino acids. Germline V gives CDR1 MNHNS, CDR2 SASEGT. Trimming removed 6 bases from V and 2 bases from J; junction bases left unmatched: 4. The CDR3 DNA reads as TGTGCCAGCAGCACGCAGGGGGCTGGGGCCAACGTCCTGACTTTC. Translated, it gives CASSTQGAGANVLTF.

The J gene is TRBJ2-1, the V gene TRBV2, with D uncertain. Per germline, CDR1 SNHLY and CDR2 FYNNEI. Trimming removed 5 bases from V and 8 bases from J, with 13 bases in between. The CDR3 is 13 amino acids. CDR3 protein: CASSLTNFDEQFF. CDR3 nucleotides: TGTGCCAGCAGTTTAACCAACTTCGATGAGCAGTTCTTC.

The chain carries TRBV7-3 and TRBJ2-1; 7 nucleotides agree with TRBD1. Germline values: CDR1 SGHTA, CDR2 FQGTGA. V lost 5 bases to trimming and J lost 7 bases; unmatched junction nucleotides: 14. This CDR3 comprises 16 residues. The DNA for the CDR3 is TGTGCCAGCAGCCCAGACCTTGGGACAGTGTTGAATGAGCAGTTCTTC. This translates into CASSPDLGTVLNEQFF.

The rearrangement links TRBV18 to TRBJ1-2, with 9 bases that match TRBD1. V shed 2 bases and J 7 bases; nucleotides not matched to a gene: 8. Germline V gives CDR1 KGHSH, CDR2 LQKENI. The CDR3 covers 15 residues. The CDR3 region is CASSPWGQGEVGYTF. The CDR3 region has the DNA TGTGCCAGCTCACCATGGGGACAGGGAGAGGTTGGCTACACCTTC.

The chain is built from TRBV27 and TRBJ2-1; TRBD2 matches at 8 bases. After removal of 5 bases from V and 2 bases from J, the junction contained 5 bases not matched to a gene. Germline loops: CDR1 MNHEY, CDR2 SMNVEV (reference sequence). This CDR3 region has 15 residues. The CDR3 region is CASSDGTRPYNEQFF. The CDR3 DNA sequence: TGTGCCAGCAGTGATGGGACTAGACCCTACAATGAGCAGTTCTTC.

The rearrangement uses TRBV7-7 and TRBJ2-1; D may be TRBD1 (6 bases). The length of the CDR3 is 14 residues. Looked up from germline, CDR1 is SSHAT and CDR2 is FNYEAQ (reference sequence). The CDR3 DNA is TGTGAAGGGGCCGGGACACGGACCTACAATGAGCAGTTCTTC. Translation: CEGAGTRTYNEQFF.

V gene TRBV5-5 combines with J gene TRBJ2-3; 8 nucleotides match TRBD2. The CDR3 sequence is 19 residues long. J gave up 0 bases and V 0 bases, and 12 bases lay outside the gene matches. Germline CDR1 reads SGHKS; CDR2 reads YYEKEE (reference sequence). CDR3 nucleotide sequence: TGTGCCAGCAGCTTGGATAGTCGGCTAGCGGGCACTAGCACAGATACGCAGTATTTT. Amino acids: CASSLDSRLAGTSTDTQYF.

The CDR3 nucleotides are TGTGCCAGCTCACTAGGGACAGACAATCAGCCCCAGCATTTT. This codes for CASSLGTDNQPQHF. The chain couples TRBV18 to TRBJ1-5, with 7 bases aligning to TRBD1. Germline CDR1 and CDR2: KGHSH and LQKENI. CDR3 length equals 14 residues. V shed 4 bases, J shed 3 bases, and the junction held 3 bases outside the gene matches.

The chain has TRBV28 and TRBJ1-2; no definite D call. Germline CDR1 reads MDHEN; CDR2 reads SYDVKM. The CDR3 spans 14 residues. Trimming took off 2 bases at V and 8 bases at J, with 15 bases between the two ends. This CDR3 is CASSLGRGMGGYTF. For the CDR3, the DNA is TGTGCCAGCAGTTTAGGCCGGGGAATGGGCGGCTACACCTTC.

The sample holds one count of this clone. The V gene is TRBV18, the J gene TRBJ1-1; 7 bases agree with TRBD1. The V gene's germline CDR1 is KGHSH and CDR2 LQKENI. CDR3 length: 15 residues. The V gene end was trimmed by 4 bases and the J gene end by 4 bases; junction bases not matched to a gene: 9. CDR3 in DNA: TGTGCCAGCTCACGGGCGACAGGGCTGAGCACTGAAGCTTTCTTT. Translation: CASSRATGLSTEAFF.

The rearrangement uses TRBV6-5 and TRBJ2-7; 8 bases are a match to TRBD1. From germline, CDR1 is MNHEY and CDR2 SVGAGI. CDR3 length: 15 amino acids. The V and J ends lost 8 bases and 5 bases, in that order; junction bases with no gene match: 14. DNA of the CDR3: TGTGCCAGCGTGAATAGAGGACAGGGATGGGACGAGCAGTACTTC. The encoded protein is CASVNRGQGWDEQYF.

This chain links TRBV5-1 with TRBJ2-3; tentatively, D is TRBD2 (5 bases). V gave up 0 bases and J gave up 1 base, with 12 bases separating them. Germline V gene data show CDR1 as SGHRS and CDR2 as YFSETQ. The CDR3 length is 16 residues. DNA of the CDR3: TGCGCCAGCAGCTTGGGCCGTCCCGGGGGCACAGATACGCAGTATTTT. As protein: CASSLGRPGGTDTQYF.